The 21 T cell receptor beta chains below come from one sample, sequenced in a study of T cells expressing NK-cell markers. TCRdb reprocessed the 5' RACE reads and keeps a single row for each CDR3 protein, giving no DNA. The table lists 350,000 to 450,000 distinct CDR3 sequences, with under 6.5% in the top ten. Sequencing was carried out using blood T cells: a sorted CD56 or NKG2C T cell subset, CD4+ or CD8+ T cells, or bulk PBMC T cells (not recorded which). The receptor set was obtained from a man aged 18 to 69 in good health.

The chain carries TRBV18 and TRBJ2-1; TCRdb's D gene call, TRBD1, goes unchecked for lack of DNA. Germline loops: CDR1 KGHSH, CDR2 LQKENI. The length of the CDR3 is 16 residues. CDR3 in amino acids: CASSPGDSDYYNEQFF.

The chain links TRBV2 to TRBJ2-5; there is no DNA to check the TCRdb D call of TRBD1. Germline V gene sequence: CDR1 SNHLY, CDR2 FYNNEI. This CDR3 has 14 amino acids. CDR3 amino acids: CASSESSPEGTQYF.

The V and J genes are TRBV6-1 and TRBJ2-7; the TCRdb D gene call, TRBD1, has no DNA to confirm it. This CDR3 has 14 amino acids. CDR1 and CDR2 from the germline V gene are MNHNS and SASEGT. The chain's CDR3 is CASSEGGDLNEQYF.

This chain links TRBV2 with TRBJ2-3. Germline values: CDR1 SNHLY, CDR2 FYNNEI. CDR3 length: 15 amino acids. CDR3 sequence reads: CASSERSATTDTQYF.

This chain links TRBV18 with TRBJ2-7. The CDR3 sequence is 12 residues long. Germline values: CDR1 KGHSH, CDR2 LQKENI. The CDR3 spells CASSPETNEQYF.

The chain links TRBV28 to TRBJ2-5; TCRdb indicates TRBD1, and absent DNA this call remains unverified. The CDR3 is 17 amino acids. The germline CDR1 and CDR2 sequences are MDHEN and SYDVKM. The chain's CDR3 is CASSLRRIGQMKETQYF.

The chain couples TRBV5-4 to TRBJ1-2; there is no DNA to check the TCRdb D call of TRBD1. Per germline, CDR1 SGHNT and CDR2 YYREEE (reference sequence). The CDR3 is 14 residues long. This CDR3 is CASSRRDRGSGYTF. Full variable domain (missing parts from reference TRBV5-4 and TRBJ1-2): ETGVTQSPTHLIKTRGQQVTLRCSSQSGHNTVSWYQQALGQGPQFIFQYYREEENGRGNFPPRFSGLQFPNYSSELNVNALELDDSALYLCASSRRDRGSGYTFGSGTRLTVV.

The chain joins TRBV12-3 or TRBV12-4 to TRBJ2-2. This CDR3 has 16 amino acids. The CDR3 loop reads CASSPRGNANTGELFF.

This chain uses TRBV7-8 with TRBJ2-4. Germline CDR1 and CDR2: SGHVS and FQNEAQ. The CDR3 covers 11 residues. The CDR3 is CASSRGPDQYF. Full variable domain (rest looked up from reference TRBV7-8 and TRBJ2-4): GAGVSQSPRYKVAKRGQDVALRCDPISGHVSLFWYQQALGQGPEFLTYFQNEAQLDKSGLPSDRFFAERPEGSVSTLKIQRTQQEDSAVYLCASSRGPDQYFGAGTRLSVL.

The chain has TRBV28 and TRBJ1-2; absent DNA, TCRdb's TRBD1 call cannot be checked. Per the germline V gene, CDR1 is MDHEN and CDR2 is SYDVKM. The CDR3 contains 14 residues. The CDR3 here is CASRTTGRIYGYTF.

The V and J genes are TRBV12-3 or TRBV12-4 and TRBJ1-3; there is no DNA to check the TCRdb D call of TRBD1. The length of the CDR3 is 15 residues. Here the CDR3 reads CASSLEGQGGNTIYF.

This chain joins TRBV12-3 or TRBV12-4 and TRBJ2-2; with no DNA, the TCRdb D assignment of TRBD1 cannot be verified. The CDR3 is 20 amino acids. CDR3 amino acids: CASSGRTLPGQGSHTGELFF.

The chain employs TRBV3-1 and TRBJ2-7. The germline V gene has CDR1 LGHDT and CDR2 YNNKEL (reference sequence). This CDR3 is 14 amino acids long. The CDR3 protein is CASGRGVAAKEQYF.

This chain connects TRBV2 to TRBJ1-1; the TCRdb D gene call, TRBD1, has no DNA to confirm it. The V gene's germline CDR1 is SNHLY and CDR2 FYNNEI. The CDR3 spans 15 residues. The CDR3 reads CASSEEARVGTEAFF.

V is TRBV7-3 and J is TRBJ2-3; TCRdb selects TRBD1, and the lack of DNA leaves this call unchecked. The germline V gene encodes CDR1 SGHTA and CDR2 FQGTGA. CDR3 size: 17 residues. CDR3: CASSLTGTTRREDTQYF.

This CDR3 reads CASSTAGGANEQFF. The rearrangement links TRBV5-5 to TRBJ2-1; with no DNA, the TCRdb D assignment of TRBD2 cannot be verified. Germline CDR1 SGHKS, CDR2 YYEKEE (reference sequence). The length of the CDR3 is 14 residues. The whole variable domain, filled in from reference TRBV5-5 and TRBJ2-1, reads DAGVTQSPTHLIKTRGQQVTLRCSPISGHKSVSWYQQVLGQGPQFIFQYYEKEERGRGNFPDRFSARQFPNYSSELNVNALLLGDSALYLCASSTAGGANEQFFGPGTRLTVL.

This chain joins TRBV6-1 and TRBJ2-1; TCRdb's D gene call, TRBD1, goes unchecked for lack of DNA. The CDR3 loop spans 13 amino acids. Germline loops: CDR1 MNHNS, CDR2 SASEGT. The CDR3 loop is CASIDRVDNEQFF.

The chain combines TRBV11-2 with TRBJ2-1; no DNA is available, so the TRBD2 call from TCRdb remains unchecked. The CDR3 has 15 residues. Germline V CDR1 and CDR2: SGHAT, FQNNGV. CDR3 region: CASSKRVFMGNEQFF.

This CDR3 is CASSRFTSYEQYF. The rearrangement uses TRBV7-8 and TRBJ2-7. This CDR3 comprises 13 residues. CDR1 and CDR2 from the germline V gene are SGHVS and FQNEAQ.

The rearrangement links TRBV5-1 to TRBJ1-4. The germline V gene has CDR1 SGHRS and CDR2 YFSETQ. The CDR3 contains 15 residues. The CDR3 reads CASSLGYSKNEKLFF. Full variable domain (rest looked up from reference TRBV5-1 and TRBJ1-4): KAGVTQTPRYLIKTRGQQVTLSCSPISGHRSVSWYQQTPGQGLQFLFEYFSETQRNKGNFPGRFSGRQFSNSRSEMNVSTLELGDSALYLCASSLGYSKNEKLFFGSGTQLSVL.

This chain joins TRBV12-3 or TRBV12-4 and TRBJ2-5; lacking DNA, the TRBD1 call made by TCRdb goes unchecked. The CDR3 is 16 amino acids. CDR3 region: CASRKRTGRGVETQYF.